The 9 T cell receptor beta chains given below trace back to one sample, sequenced in a study of regulatory T cells in long-lasting Graves disease. Time point meaning: newly diagnosed GD, antithyroid drugs for less than 3 months. RNA isolated from PBMCs was used to make the TCR library. Construction of the TCR beta libraries employed iRepertoire HTBI primers in conjunction with Arm-PCR of CDR3 regions. In TCRdb, the multiplex PCR reads were re-called with MiXCR into one record per CDR3 protein. The sample carries 440,000 or so distinct CDR3 sequences, over 15% recorded once. The sample was also reused in another study, on T cells in Graves' hyperthyroidism and ophthalmopathy.

Sample: peripheral blood mononuclear cells (PBMCs), taken at new diagnosis, from a patient treated with antithyroid drugs. The receptors were gathered from a woman under 40 with Graves disease.

The rearrangement uses TRBV7-9 and TRBJ1-3, with D tentatively TRBD1 (5 bases). This CDR3 is built from 17 residues. Trimming removed 10 bases at V and 5 bases at J, with 27 bases between. The germline V gene encodes CDR1 SEHNR and CDR2 FQNEAQ (reference sequence). The CDR3 sequence is CATSDIGTSNNRNTIYF. Written as DNA, the CDR3 is TGTGCCACATCGGATATCGGGACGTCAAATAATCGAAACACCATATATTTT.

This chain connects TRBV28 to TRBJ2-3; tentatively, D is TRBD1 (5 bases). V was shortened by 6 bases and J by 4 bases, with 14 bases between the two germline ends. The CDR3 is 14 amino acids. Germline CDR1 reads MDHEN; CDR2 reads SYDVKM. This chain's CDR3 is CASREQAPADTQYF. As DNA, the CDR3 is TGTGCCAGCAGGGAACAGGCCCCCGCAGATACGCAGTATTTT.

This clonotype has more than one count but fewer than ten. The chain uses TRBV29-1 and TRBJ1-2, with 10 bases identical to TRBD1. Unmatched junction bases numbered 3, after V lost 1 base and J lost 4 bases. Germline-derived CDR1 and CDR2 are SQVTM and ANQGSEA. The CDR3 consists of 14 residues. CDR3 sequence: CSVEGQGAFYGYTF. The CDR3 DNA reads TGCAGCGTTGAAGGACAGGGGGCATTCTATGGCTACACCTTC.

This clonotype was recorded many times. The chain couples TRBV20-1 to TRBJ1-2; perhaps TRBD1 as D (5 bases). Germline loops: CDR1 DFQATT, CDR2 SNEGSKA (reference sequence). V was trimmed by 1 base and J by 10 bases, leaving 13 bases between them. The CDR3 totals 12 residues. CDR3 nucleotide sequence: TGCAGTGCTAGAGGCAGGGCGCCCGCCTACACCTTC. It translates to CSARGRAPAYTF.

This clonotype has a handful of counts. CDR3 loop: CASSLVSGVFSPLHF. The DNA for the CDR3 is TGCGCCAGCAGCTTGGTTTCAGGGGTCTTTTCACCCCTCCACTTT. J is TRBJ1-6 and V is TRBV5-1; TRBD1 is a possible D gene (6 bases). Trimming stripped 0 bases from V and 9 bases from J, with 13 bases between. Germline values: CDR1 SGHRS, CDR2 YFSETQ. The CDR3 has 15 amino acids.

This clonotype was detected ten times or more. The chain has TRBV20-1 and TRBJ1-5; the match to TRBD1 covers 8 bases. The V segment lost 5 bases and the J segment 5 bases; nucleotides outside the gene matches: 8. This CDR3 contains 14 residues. Germline V lookup: CDR1 DFQATT, CDR2 SNEGSKA (reference sequence). This chain's CDR3 is CSAPRTGRDQPQHF. In DNA form, the CDR3 reads TGCAGTGCTCCTCGGACAGGGAGGGATCAGCCCCAGCATTTT.

This rearrangement joins TRBV7-9 to TRBJ2-5, with 7 bases lining up with TRBD1. In germline, CDR1 is SEHNR, CDR2 FQNEAQ (reference sequence). The V gene end was trimmed by 6 bases and the J gene end by 6 bases; junction bases not matched to a gene: 4. The CDR3 spans 12 residues. The CDR3 nucleotides are TGTGCCAGCAGGAGGGGGCAGCAGACCCAGTACTTC. This sequence encodes CASRRGQQTQYF.

This clonotype was picked up one time. The CDR3 coding sequence is TGTGCCAGTAGTACCTCTTCGCGGACTAGCGGGAGTGGCTACAATGAGCAGTTCTTC. Translated, it gives CASSTSSRTSGSGYNEQFF. This chain joins TRBV19 and TRBJ2-1; TRBD2 aligns across 13 bases. The germline CDR1 and CDR2 sequences are LNHDA and SQIVND (reference sequence). The CDR3 contains 19 residues. V was clipped by 4 bases and J by 3 bases; unmatched bases: 12. Filled out from reference TRBV19 and TRBJ2-1, the complete variable domain reads DGGITQSPKYLFRKEGQNVTLSCEQNLNHDAMYWYRQDPGQGLRLIYYSQIVNDFQKGDIAEGYSVSREKKESFPLTVTSAQKNPTAFYLCASSTSSRTSGSGYNEQFFGPGTRLTVL.

The table lists this clonotype with many counts. The chain has TRBV20-1 and TRBJ2-7; maybe TRBD2 (6 bases). Deletions cut 3 bases from V and 8 bases from J, with 23 bases between. This CDR3 region has 15 residues. Germline CDR1 is DFQATT and CDR2 is SNEGSKA (reference sequence). Here the CDR3 reads CSARPSGTGGIKQYF. In nucleotides, the CDR3 is TGCAGTGCTAGGCCCTCCGGGACTGGCGGGATTAAGCAGTACTTC.